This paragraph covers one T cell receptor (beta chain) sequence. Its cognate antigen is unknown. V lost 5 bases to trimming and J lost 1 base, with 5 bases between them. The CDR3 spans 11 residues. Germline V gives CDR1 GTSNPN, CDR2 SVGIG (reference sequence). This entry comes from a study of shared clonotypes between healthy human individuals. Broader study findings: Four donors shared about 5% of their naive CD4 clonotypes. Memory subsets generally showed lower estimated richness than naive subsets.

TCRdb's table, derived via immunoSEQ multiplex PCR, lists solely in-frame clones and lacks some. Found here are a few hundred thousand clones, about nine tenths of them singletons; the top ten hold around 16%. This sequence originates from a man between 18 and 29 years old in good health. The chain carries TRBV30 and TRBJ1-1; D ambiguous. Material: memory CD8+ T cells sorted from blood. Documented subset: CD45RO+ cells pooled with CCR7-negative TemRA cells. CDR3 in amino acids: CAWVWNTEAFF. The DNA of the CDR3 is TGTGCCTGGGTCTGGAACACTGAAGCTTTCTTT.